This TCR beta chain comes out of a study of Ad26.COV2.S vaccination and SARS-CoV-2 variants. Some clones are missing from TCRdb's copy, which holds only in-frame ones; the method was immunoSEQ multiplex PCR. The data contain about 350,000 clones, around 89% of them singletons. Study-wide findings and caveats: Overall T cell responses may have been underestimated by the analyses of TCR breadth and depth.

The sample's treatment: over 15 received Ad26.COV2.S at low or high dose, single or two shots; five or six received placebo; per-sample allocation not given. Sampling occurred on day 63 after the first vaccine or placebo injection. CDR1 and CDR2 (germline): SGHRS, YFSETQ. The CDR3 covers 16 residues. V shed 4 bases and J 2 bases; nucleotides not matched to a gene: 9. About this clone: Its antigen remains unidentified.

The rearrangement joins TRBV5-1 to TRBJ1-1, with 9 bases that match TRBD1. This clonotype originated in a person between 18 and 60 years old who received the Ad26.COV2.S COVID-19 vaccine or a placebo. This sample comprised peripheral blood, obtained in a trial of Ad26.COV2.S vaccine versus placebo. CDR3 DNA sequence: TGCGCCAGCAGCGTACAAGGACAGGGGCTAAACACTGAAGCTTTCTTT. Encoded protein: CASSVQGQGLNTEAFF.